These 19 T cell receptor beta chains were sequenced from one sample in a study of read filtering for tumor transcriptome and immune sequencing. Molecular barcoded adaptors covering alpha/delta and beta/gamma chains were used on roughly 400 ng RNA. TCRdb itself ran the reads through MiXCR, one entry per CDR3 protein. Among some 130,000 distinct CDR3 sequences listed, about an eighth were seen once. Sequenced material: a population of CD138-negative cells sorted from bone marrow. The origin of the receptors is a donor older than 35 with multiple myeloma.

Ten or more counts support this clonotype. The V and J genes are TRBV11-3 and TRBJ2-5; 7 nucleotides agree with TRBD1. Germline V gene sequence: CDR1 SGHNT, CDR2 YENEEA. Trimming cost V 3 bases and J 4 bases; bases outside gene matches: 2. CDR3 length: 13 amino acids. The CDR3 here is CASSFTGAETQYF. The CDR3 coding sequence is TGTGCCAGCAGCTTCACAGGGGCAGAGACCCAGTACTTC.

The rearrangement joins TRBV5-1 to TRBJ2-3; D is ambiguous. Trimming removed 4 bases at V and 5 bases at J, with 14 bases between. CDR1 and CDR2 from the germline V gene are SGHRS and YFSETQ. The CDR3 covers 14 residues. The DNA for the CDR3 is TGCGCCAGCAGCAAGGACCCCCCCGGAGATACGCAGTATTTT. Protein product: CASSKDPPGDTQYF.

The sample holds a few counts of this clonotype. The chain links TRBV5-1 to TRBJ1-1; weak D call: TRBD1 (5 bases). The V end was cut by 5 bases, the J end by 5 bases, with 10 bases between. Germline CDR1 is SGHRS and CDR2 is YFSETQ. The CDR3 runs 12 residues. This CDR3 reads CASSNQGTEAFF. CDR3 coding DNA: TGCGCCAGCAGTAATCAGGGAACTGAAGCTTTCTTT.

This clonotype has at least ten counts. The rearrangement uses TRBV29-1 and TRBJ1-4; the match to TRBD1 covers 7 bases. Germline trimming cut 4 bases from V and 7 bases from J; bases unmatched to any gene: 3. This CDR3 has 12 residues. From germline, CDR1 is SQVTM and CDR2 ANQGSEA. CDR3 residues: CSVGQGGEKLFF. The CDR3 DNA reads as TGCAGCGTTGGGCAGGGGGGTGAAAAACTGTTTTTT.

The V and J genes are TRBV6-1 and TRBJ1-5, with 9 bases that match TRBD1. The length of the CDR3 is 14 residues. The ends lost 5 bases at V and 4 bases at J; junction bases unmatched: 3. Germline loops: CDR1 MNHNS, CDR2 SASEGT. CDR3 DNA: TGTGCCAGCAGTCACGGGACAGGGAATCAGCCCCAGCATTTT. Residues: CASSHGTGNQPQHF.

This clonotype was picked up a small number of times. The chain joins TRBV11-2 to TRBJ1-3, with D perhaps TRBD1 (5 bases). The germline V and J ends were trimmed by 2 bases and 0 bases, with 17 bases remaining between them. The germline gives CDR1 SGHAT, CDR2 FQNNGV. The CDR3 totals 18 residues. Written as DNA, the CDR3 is TGTGCCAGCAGCTTAAGGAGGGGATCAGGGAGCTCTGGAAACACCATATATTTT. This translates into CASSLRRGSGSSGNTIYF.

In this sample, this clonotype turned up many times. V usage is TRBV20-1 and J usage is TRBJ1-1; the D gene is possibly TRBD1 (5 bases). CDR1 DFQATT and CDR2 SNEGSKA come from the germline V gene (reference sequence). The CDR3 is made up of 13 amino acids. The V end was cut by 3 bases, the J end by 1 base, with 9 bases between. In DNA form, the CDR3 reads TGCAGTGCTAGGATAGGGACGAACACTGAAGCTTTCTTT. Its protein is CSARIGTNTEAFF.

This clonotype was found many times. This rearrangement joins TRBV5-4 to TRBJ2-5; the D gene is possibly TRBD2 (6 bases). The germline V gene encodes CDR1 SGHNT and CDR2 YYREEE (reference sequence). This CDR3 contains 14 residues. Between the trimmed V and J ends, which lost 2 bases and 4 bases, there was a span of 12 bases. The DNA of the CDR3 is TGTGCCAGCAGCTTCGGGGGATTGGGAGAGACCCAGTACTTC. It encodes CASSFGGLGETQYF.

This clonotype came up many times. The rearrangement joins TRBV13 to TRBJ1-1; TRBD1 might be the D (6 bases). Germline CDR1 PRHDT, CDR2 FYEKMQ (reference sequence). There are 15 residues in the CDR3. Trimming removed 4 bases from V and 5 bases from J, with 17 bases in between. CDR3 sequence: CASSSQGRGGTEAFF. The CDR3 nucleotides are TGTGCCAGCAGCTCGCAGGGGAGAGGTGGAACTGAAGCTTTCTTT. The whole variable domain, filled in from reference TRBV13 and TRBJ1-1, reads AAGVIQSPRHLIKEKRETATLKCYPIPRHDTVYWYQQGPGQDPQFLISFYEKMQSDKGSIPDRFSAQQFSDYHSELNMSSLELGDSALYFCASSSQGRGGTEAFFGQGTRLTVV.

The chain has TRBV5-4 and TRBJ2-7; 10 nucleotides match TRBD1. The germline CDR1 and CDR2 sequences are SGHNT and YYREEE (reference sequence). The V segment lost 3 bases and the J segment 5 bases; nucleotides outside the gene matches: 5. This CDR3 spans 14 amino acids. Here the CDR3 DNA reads TGTGCCAGCAGCTCGGGACAGGGGTACAACGAGCAGTACTTC. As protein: CASSSGQGYNEQYF.

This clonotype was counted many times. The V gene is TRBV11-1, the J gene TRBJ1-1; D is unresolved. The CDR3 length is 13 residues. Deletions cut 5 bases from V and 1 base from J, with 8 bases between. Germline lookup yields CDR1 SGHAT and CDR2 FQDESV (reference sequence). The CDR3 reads CASSKIENTEAFF. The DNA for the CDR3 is TGTGCCAGCAGCAAGATAGAGAACACTGAAGCTTTCTTT.

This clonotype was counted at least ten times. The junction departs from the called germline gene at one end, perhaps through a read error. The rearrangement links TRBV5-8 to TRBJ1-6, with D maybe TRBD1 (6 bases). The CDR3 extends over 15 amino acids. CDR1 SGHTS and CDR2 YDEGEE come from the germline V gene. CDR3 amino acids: CASSLDPGDNSPLHF. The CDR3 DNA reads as TGTGCCAGCAGCTTGGATCCAGGGGATAATTCACCCCTTCACTTT.

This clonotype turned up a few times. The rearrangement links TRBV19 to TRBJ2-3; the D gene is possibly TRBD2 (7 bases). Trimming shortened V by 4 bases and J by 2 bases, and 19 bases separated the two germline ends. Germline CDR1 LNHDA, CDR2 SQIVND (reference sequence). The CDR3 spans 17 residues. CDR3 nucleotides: TGTGCCAGTAGTAGCTGGGGTCCGGGGGGCCACACAGATACGCAGTATTTT. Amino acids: CASSSWGPGGHTDTQYF.

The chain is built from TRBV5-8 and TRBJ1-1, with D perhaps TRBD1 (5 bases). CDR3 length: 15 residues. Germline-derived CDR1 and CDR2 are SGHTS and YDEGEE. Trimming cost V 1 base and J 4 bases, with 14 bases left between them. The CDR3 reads CASSLQRQSVTEAFF. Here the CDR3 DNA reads TGTGCCAGCAGCTTGCAAAGACAGTCTGTCACTGAAGCTTTCTTT.

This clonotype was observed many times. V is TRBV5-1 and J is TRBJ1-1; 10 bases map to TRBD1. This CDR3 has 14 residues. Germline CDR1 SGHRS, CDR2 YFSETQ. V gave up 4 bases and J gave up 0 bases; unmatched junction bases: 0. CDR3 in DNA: TGCGCCAGCAGCGGGACAGGGGTGAACACTGAAGCTTTCTTT. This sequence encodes CASSGTGVNTEAFF.

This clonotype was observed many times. CDR3 in amino acids: CASSPDSGAYNEQFF. The CDR3 nucleotides read TGTGCCAGCAGCCCGGACAGTGGTGCTTACAATGAGCAGTTCTTC. The chain carries TRBV6-1 and TRBJ2-1; tentative D call: TRBD1 (6 bases). This CDR3 region has 15 residues. V was pared by 6 bases and J by 4 bases, with 16 bases between. Germline V gene lookup returns CDR1 MNHNS and CDR2 SASEGT.

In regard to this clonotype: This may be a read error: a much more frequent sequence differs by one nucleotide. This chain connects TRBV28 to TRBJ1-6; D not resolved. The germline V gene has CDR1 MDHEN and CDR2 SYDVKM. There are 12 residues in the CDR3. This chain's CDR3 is CASSLTGSPLRF. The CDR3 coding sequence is TGTGCCAGCAGTTTGACCGGTTCACCCCTCCGCTTT.

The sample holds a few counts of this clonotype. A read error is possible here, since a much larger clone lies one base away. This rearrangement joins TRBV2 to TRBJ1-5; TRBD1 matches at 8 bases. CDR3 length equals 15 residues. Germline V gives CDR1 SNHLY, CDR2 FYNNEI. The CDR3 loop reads CASKRTGTSDQPQHF. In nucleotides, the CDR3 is TGTGCCAGCAAGAGGACAGGGACTAGCGATCAGCCCCAGCATTTT. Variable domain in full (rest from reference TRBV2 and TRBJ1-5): EPEVTQTPSHQVTQMGQEVILRCVPISNHLYFYWYRQILGQKVEFLVSFYNNEISEKSEIFDDQFSVERPDGSNFTLKIRSTKLEDSAMYFCASKRTGTSDQPQHFGDGTRLSIL.

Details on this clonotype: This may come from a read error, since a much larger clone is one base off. The DNA of the CDR3 is TGCAGTGCTAGACCCCGGGGAAGCTCCTACAATGAGCAGCTCTTC. As protein: CSARPRGSSYNEQLF. The V call is TRBV20-1, the J call TRBJ2-1; D might be TRBD2 (5 bases). The CDR3 contains 15 residues. Germline assignment: CDR1 DFQATT and CDR2 SNEGSKA (reference sequence).